The entry below describes one TCR beta chain. CDR3 length equals 15 residues. Trimming cost V 8 bases and J 4 bases; bases outside gene matches: 8. CDR1 is LNHDA and CDR2 is SQIVND in the germline V gene (reference sequence). The data were obtained in a study of blood T cell repertoires in COVID-19. About the research overall: There were acute and convalescent COVID-19 samples, and they came from the United States, Italy and Spain. Sample material is recorded as cDNA or gDNA derived from T cells, B-cell-depleted T cells, or PBMCs.

Original methodology: Estimates of nucleated cell counts were drawn from the amplification of reference gene primers. Assay: immunoSEQ multiplex PCR; the TCRdb copy retains only in-frame clones and omits some. V and J calls plus clone size are reproduced from that table; the DNA served to infer D and trimming. The repertoire holds around 220,000 clones, less than 90% seen once, with about 20% in the top ten. This clonotype was obtained from a man aged 30 to 39 with active or convalescent COVID-19. The chain couples TRBV19 to TRBJ2-1; 10 bases map to TRBD2. Sequencing was carried out using peripheral blood. The CDR3 DNA follows: TGTGCCAGTCGCCACGGGACTAGCGAGTACAATGAGCAGTTCTTC. Protein product: CASRHGTSEYNEQFF. Complete variable domain (other parts from reference TRBV19 and TRBJ2-1): DGGITQSPKYLFRKEGQNVTLSCEQNLNHDAMYWYRQDPGQGLRLIYYSQIVNDFQKGDIAEGYSVSREKKESFPLTVTSAQKNPTAFYLCASRHGTSEYNEQFFGPGTRLTVL.